Sequencing of this T cell receptor (beta chain) was carried out in a study of PD-L1 blockade in urothelial cancer (dated 2017 in TCRdb). In terms of the full investigation: Therapy was started at some point between 2012 and 2014 for all patients, and atezolizumab 1,200 mg was administered intravenously every 3 weeks. About 90% of the 29 patients were identified as males with urothelial cancer of bladder origin, and a prior smoking history was reported by 18 of 29 patients. An ECOG performance status of 0 or 1 was recorded for the patients, and 0 to 3 prior chemotherapy regimens had been received by the patients. Blood samples were analyzed at 3 weeks after treatment start (second dose) and at 6 weeks after treatment start. Blood samples gave median yields of around 150,000 T cells and some 80,000 unique TCRs, along with a median clonality of approximately 0.084. Somatic, immune and clinical correlates of response to PD-L1 blockade with atezolizumab in urothelial cancer were the focus of an exploratory multi-omic analysis. Pretreatment tumor samples, along with matched peripheral blood collected serially before and after atezolizumab treatment, underwent TCR sequencing. Progression-free survival longer than 6 months counted as durable clinical benefit, and TCR features were additionally tested against both progression-free and overall survival. In the same patients who had TCR sequencing, pretreatment tumors also underwent whole exome sequencing and RNA sequencing. Eight or nine patients reached durable clinical benefit, while 20 patients did not. Pretreatment blood TCR-seq was available for under 35 patients, at least one posttreatment blood collection was obtained for roughly 25 patients, and tumor TCR-seq was available for roughly 25 patients.

A total of around 30 patients with locally advanced or metastatic urothelial carcinoma, treated at Memorial Sloan Kettering on a trial protocol, made up the cohort. Peripheral blood mononuclear cells were collected pretreatment and during treatment, with between 1 and 8 total time points per patient. The Qiagen DNeasy Blood extraction kit was used to purify genomic DNA from total PBMCs and from tumor samples. Collected pretreatment and during treatment, PBMCs were isolated and stored as previously described. Results the study describes overall, beyond this receptor: A pretreatment peripheral blood TCR clonality below the median was linked to improved progression-free and overall survival. Among patients with durable benefit, tumor-associated TCR clones showed greater expansion in peripheral blood 3 weeks after treatment started (n of about 21, p = 0.022). Because the sample size was small (n of about 30) and many exploratory analyses were performed, the results are intended to be hypothesis-generating.

Regarding this clone: No antigen is known for it. There are no base qualities to consult, and no much larger clone falls within one base.

To estimate absolute template abundance from read counts, synthetic TCR analog templates were spiked into each PCR. Using the immunoSEQ assay, TCRbeta CDR3 regions were amplified from genomic DNA with bias-controlled V and J gene primers. Rearranged TCRbeta segments were sequenced at approximately 20X coverage. In the source study's methods: Clustering was used to correct sequencing errors, and CDR3s were annotated against IMGT to assign V, D and J genes. Downstream analyses used only productive TCRbeta rearrangements, leaving out any out-of-frame or stop-codon sequences. Clonality was calculated as one minus the Shannon entropy normalized by the log of the number of unique productive sequences. Clones differing between time points or between blood and tumor were identified by Fisher's exact test with Benjamini-Hochberg correction at adjusted p below 0.01. The clones in this table, taken by TCRdb from immuneACCESS, are in-frame only. Not every clone is retained; where verified, under half of the shortfall comes from an unresolved V gene, and the cause of the rest is unknown. That table supplies the V and J calls and clone size; D and trimming were determined from the DNA. The sample includes tens of thousands of clones, with around nine tenths observed a single time. The ten largest clones add up to 1.8% of the sample.

The sample was PBMCs, taken around atezolizumab (anti-PD-L1) treatment. The sequence derives from a man aged 45-65 years with urothelial cancer.

The CDR3 region has the sequence CASSSRRGGKVFGELFF. Read as DNA, the sequence is TGTGCCAGCAGCTCTCGCCGGGGAGGGAAGGTTTTCGGGGAGCTGTTTTTT. Recombination linked TRBV7-6 to TRBJ2-2, and 7 junction bases match TRBD2. Here V drops 4 bases and J drops 7 bases, and the junction holds 15 bases not matched to any gene. CDR1 is given as SGHVS and CDR2 as FNYEAQ, both from the germline V gene. Measured from the cysteine to the phenylalanine, the CDR3 is 17 residues long. Only the CDR3 portion is preserved as DNA: 51 bases, with reading frame beginning at the first base.